Listed here are 26 T cell receptor beta chains from one sample, sequenced in a study of blood T cell repertoires in COVID-19. Here immunoSEQ multiplex PCR was the method, and the copy in TCRdb shows in-frame clones only, minus some. The data contain a few hundred thousand clones, roughly 88% of them singletons. Specimen: peripheral blood. All receptors come from a woman aged 50 to 60 with acute or convalescent COVID-19.

This clone was counted once. The chain uses TRBV5-5 and TRBJ1-6, with 7 bases fitting TRBD1. The CDR3 length is 14 residues. The V gene's germline CDR1 is SGHKS and CDR2 YYEKEE (reference sequence). V was pared by 0 bases and J by 8 bases, with 2 bases of the junction left unmatched. CDR3 DNA sequence: TGTGCCAGCAGCTTGGGGGACAGTTATTCACCCCTCCACTTT. It is translated as CASSLGDSYSPLHF.

The chain employs TRBV9 and TRBJ2-7; a weak D match, TRBD2 (6 bases). The germline gives CDR1 SGDLS, CDR2 YYNGEE. Trimming stripped 3 bases from V and 8 bases from J, with 12 bases between. CDR3 length: 12 residues. CDR3 DNA: TGTGCCAGCAGCGACTCGGGGACTCAGCAGTACTTC. It specifies CASSDSGTQQYF.

The J gene is TRBJ2-7, the V gene TRBV3-1 (or the pseudogene TRBV3-2); D is perhaps TRBD1 (6 bases). V was cut by 2 bases and J by 6 bases, with 14 bases left in between. The CDR3 sequence is 14 residues long. CDR1 LGHDT and CDR2 YNNKEL come from the germline V gene (reference sequence). The CDR3 sequence: CASSQLSRGREQYF. For the CDR3, the DNA is TGTGCCAGCAGCCAACTGAGCAGGGGACGCGAGCAGTACTTC.

This clone appeared a few times. This chain uses TRBV7-2 with TRBJ1-4; 7 positions match TRBD1. CDR3 length equals 15 residues. The junction had 11 bases not matched to a gene; V was cut back by 5 bases and J by 8 bases. CDR1 is SGHTA, CDR2 FQGNSA, per germline. The CDR3 DNA follows: TGTGCCAGCAGCGCGGCACGGTCAGGGGGGGAAAAACTGTTTTTT. It codes for CASSAARSGGEKLFF.

This chain links TRBV30 with TRBJ2-3; the match to TRBD1 covers 9 bases. The CDR3 runs to 13 residues. The germline gives CDR1 GTSNPN, CDR2 SVGIG (reference sequence). After removal of 6 bases from V and 9 bases from J, the junction contained 10 bases not matched to a gene. As DNA, the CDR3 is TGTGCCTGCAACCTCCAACAGGGGGCAACGCAGTATTTT. Its protein is CACNLQQGATQYF.

The chain combines TRBV5-1 with TRBJ1-1; perhaps TRBD1 as D (5 bases). V lost 0 bases to trimming and J lost 7 bases, with 16 bases between them. This CDR3 contains 15 residues. Germline lookup yields CDR1 SGHRS and CDR2 YFSETQ. The CDR3 coding sequence is TGCGCCAGCAGCTTGGAGTCGGGGGTATGGGATGAAGCTTTCTTT. This codes for CASSLESGVWDEAFF.

A word on this clone: The sample carries other DNA sequences with the same CDR3. This rearrangement joins TRBV2 to TRBJ2-2; perhaps TRBD1 as D (5 bases). Germline CDR1 SNHLY, CDR2 FYNNEI. Trimming pared 3 bases from V and 2 bases from J, leaving 7 bases between. CDR3 length: 14 amino acids. The CDR3 coding sequence is TGTGCCAGCAGTGACAGGGTAAACACCGGGGAGCTGTTTTTT. The encoded protein is CASSDRVNTGELFF.

The CDR3 nucleotides read TGTGCCAGCAGCTTGCGGTATAACAGGGGACCCTCCTACGAGCAGTACTTC. It specifies CASSLRYNRGPSYEQYF. The rearrangement joins TRBV5-4 to TRBJ2-7, with TRBD1 matching 7 bases. This CDR3 is 17 amino acids long. Germline trimming cut 1 base from V and 0 bases from J; bases unmatched to any gene: 10. Germline values: CDR1 SGHNT, CDR2 YYREEE (reference sequence).

The chain links TRBV5-1 to TRBJ1-1, with a tentative D call TRBD1 (5 bases). CDR3 length: 15 amino acids. Germline values: CDR1 SGHRS, CDR2 YFSETQ. Trimming removed 1 base at V and 1 base at J, with 11 bases between. The CDR3, as DNA: TGCGCCAGCAGCTTGTCTGTCCAGGGGAACACTGAAGCTTTCTTT. As protein: CASSLSVQGNTEAFF. Looking up the rest from reference TRBV5-1 and TRBJ1-1 gives the full variable domain: KAGVTQTPRYLIKTRGQQVTLSCSPISGHRSVSWYQQTPGQGLQFLFEYFSETQRNKGNFPGRFSGRQFSNSRSEMNVSTLELGDSALYLCASSLSVQGNTEAFFGQGTRLTVV.

The rearrangement uses TRBV5-1 and TRBJ1-3; TRBD1 matches at 7 bases. Per the germline V gene, CDR1 is SGHRS and CDR2 is YFSETQ. This CDR3 is built from 16 residues. Trimming removed 2 bases from V and 0 bases from J; junction bases left unmatched: 5. CDR3 amino acids: CASSLQGSNSGNTIYF. The CDR3 bases are TGCGCCAGCAGCTTACAGGGGAGTAACTCTGGAAACACCATATATTTT.

The table lists this clone with a count of one. Here the CDR3 reads CASSLVLGLAGALDTQYF. CDR3 in DNA: TGTGCCAGCAGCTTAGTACTCGGACTAGCGGGAGCTTTAGATACGCAGTATTTT. The chain combines TRBV7-2 with TRBJ2-3; 13 bases line up with TRBD2. The germline V gene has CDR1 SGHTA and CDR2 FQGNSA. This CDR3 contains 18 residues. Losses at the gene ends were 1 base for V and 5 bases for J; bases not matched to a gene: 9.

This rearrangement joins TRBV25-1 to TRBJ2-1; 10 nucleotides line up with TRBD2. Trimming cost V 7 bases and J 4 bases; bases outside gene matches: 7. In germline, CDR1 is MGHDK, CDR2 SYGVNS. This CDR3 is 15 amino acids long. In nucleotides, the CDR3 is TGTGCCAGCACCGACGTAGCGGGAGGTTACAATGAGCAGTTCTTC. Its translation: CASTDVAGGYNEQFF. Combining the CDR3 with reference TRBV25-1 and TRBJ2-1 gives the whole variable domain EADIYQTPRYLVIGTGKKITLECSQTMGHDKMYWYQQDPGMELHLIHYSYGVNSTEKGDLSSESTVSRIRTEHFPLTLESARPSHTSQYLCASTDVAGGYNEQFFGPGTRLTVL.

The chain has TRBV3-1 (or the pseudogene TRBV3-2) and TRBJ2-1, with a possible D match to TRBD1 (6 bases). Looked up from germline, CDR1 is LGHDT and CDR2 is YNNKEL (reference sequence). The CDR3 has 14 residues. The germline V and J ends were trimmed by 5 bases and 0 bases, with 8 bases remaining between them. CDR3 sequence (DNA): TGTGCCAGCAGCGGGGGCCTCTCCTACAATGAGCAGTTCTTC. Amino acids: CASSGGLSYNEQFF.

V is TRBV7-9 and J is TRBJ2-3; D possibly corresponds to TRBD2 (5 bases). Deletions cut 5 bases from V and 5 bases from J, with 11 bases between. This CDR3 is built from 13 residues. From germline, CDR1 is SEHNR and CDR2 FQNEAQ (reference sequence). The chain's CDR3 is CASSTTEGDTQYF. The DNA for the CDR3 is TGTGCCAGCAGCACGACTGAGGGAGATACGCAGTATTTT.

This chain uses TRBV29-1 with TRBJ1-2; TRBD1 matches 7 bases. The CDR3 contains 15 residues. J was trimmed by 8 bases and V by 7 bases; bases with no gene match: 19. CDR1 SQVTM and CDR2 ANQGSEA come from the germline V gene. CDR3: CSAVLTGQAVRGYTF. Written as DNA, the CDR3 is TGCAGCGCGGTGCTTACTGGACAGGCGGTAAGAGGCTACACCTTC.

The rearrangement uses TRBV5-4 and TRBJ1-4, with 7 bases that match TRBD1. Germline V CDR1 and CDR2: SGHNT, YYREEE (reference sequence). The CDR3 loop spans 15 amino acids. Trimming removed 4 bases from V and 4 bases from J; junction bases left unmatched: 7. DNA for the CDR3: TGTGCCAGCAGCCTGACAGGGTCAGATAATGAAAAACTGTTTTTT. It codes for CASSLTGSDNEKLFF. Full variable domain (outside the CDR3, taken from reference TRBV5-4 and TRBJ1-4): ETGVTQSPTHLIKTRGQQVTLRCSSQSGHNTVSWYQQALGQGPQFIFQYYREEENGRGNFPPRFSGLQFPNYSSELNVNALELDDSALYLCASSLTGSDNEKLFFGSGTQLSVL.

The gene calls are TRBV14 and TRBJ2-7; TRBD2 aligns across 9 bases. The CDR3 totals 14 residues. After removal of 5 bases from V and 6 bases from J, the junction contained 8 bases not matched to a gene. The germline V gene has CDR1 SGHDN and CDR2 FVKESK. CDR3 loop: CASSRGGRASEQYF. The CDR3 region has the DNA TGTGCCAGCAGCAGGGGCGGGAGGGCCTCCGAGCAGTACTTC.

The V and J genes are TRBV5-1 and TRBJ2-2, with TRBD2 matching over 11 bases. Germline values: CDR1 SGHRS, CDR2 YFSETQ. The V segment lost 4 bases and the J segment 4 bases; nucleotides outside the gene matches: 6. The CDR3 runs to 16 residues. In DNA, the CDR3 is TGCGCCAGCAGCCCCCTAGCGGGAGGAGGCACCGGGGAGCTGTTTTTT. This encodes CASSPLAGGGTGELFF.

V gene TRBV6-5 combines with J gene TRBJ2-1; 7 bases are shared with TRBD2. From germline, CDR1 is MNHEY and CDR2 SVGAGI. The length of the CDR3 is 15 residues. The J segment lost 7 bases and the V segment lost 1 base, leaving 7 bases of the junction unmatched. The CDR3 DNA is TGTGCCAGCAGTTACTATGCGGGAGAGGCTAATGAGCAGTTCTTC. It codes for CASSYYAGEANEQFF.

The chain carries TRBV4-2 and TRBJ2-7, with 7 bases lining up with TRBD2. This CDR3 is built from 15 residues. V shed 0 bases, J shed 3 bases, and the junction held 5 bases outside the gene matches. The germline V gene encodes CDR1 LGHNA and CDR2 YNFKEQ. CDR3 in amino acids: CASSQDPGLVYEQYF. Here the CDR3 DNA reads TGTGCCAGCAGCCAAGATCCAGGACTAGTCTACGAGCAGTACTTC.

This chain links TRBV24-1 with TRBJ2-3; possibly TRBD2 for D (5 bases). The CDR3 is 13 amino acids. Per germline, CDR1 KGHDR and CDR2 SFDVKD. V was clipped by 4 bases and J by 3 bases, with 7 bases between them. CDR3 coding DNA: TGTGCCACCAGTGAGGGCGGGACAGATACGCAGTATTTT. Its protein is CATSEGGTDTQYF.

The chain recombines TRBV27 with TRBJ1-1, with TRBD1 matching over 10 bases. The V gene end was trimmed by 6 bases and the J gene end by 1 base; junction bases not matched to a gene: 5. Germline CDR1 is MNHEY and CDR2 is SMNVEV (reference sequence). The length of the CDR3 is 15 residues. The CDR3 loop reads CASSAGTGANTEAFF. The DNA of the CDR3 is TGTGCCAGCAGCGCCGGGACAGGGGCGAACACTGAAGCTTTCTTT.

This chain connects TRBV24-1 to TRBJ2-7; a possible D gene is TRBD1 (6 bases). Germline V CDR1 and CDR2: KGHDR, SFDVKD. Trimming removed 4 bases from V and 6 bases from J, with 12 bases in between. The CDR3 is 13 residues long. CDR3 residues: CATSEHDRFEQYF. CDR3 in DNA: TGTGCCACCAGTGAGCACGACAGGTTCGAGCAGTACTTC.

This chain joins TRBV4-1 and TRBJ2-3, with D possibly being TRBD2 (5 bases). The V gene's germline CDR1 is MGHRA and CDR2 YSYEKL. V lost 1 base to trimming and J lost 4 bases, with 15 bases between them. The CDR3 extends over 16 amino acids. The CDR3: CASSQAGERYPDTQYF. DNA of the CDR3: TGCGCCAGCAGCCAAGCTGGTGAGCGGTACCCAGATACGCAGTATTTT.

In this sample, this clone turned up a few times. The rearrangement joins TRBV29-1 to TRBJ2-2; TRBD2 matches at 8 bases. Germline CDR1 reads SQVTM; CDR2 reads ANQGSEA. This CDR3 is built from 17 residues. The V gene end was trimmed by 2 bases and the J gene end by 0 bases; junction bases not matched to a gene: 8. CDR3 nucleotides: TGCAGCGTTGAACTTGGAGCGGGGGACGCGAACACCGGGGAGCTGTTTTTT. It codes for CSVELGAGDANTGELFF.

The rearrangement links TRBV5-6 to TRBJ1-2; 9 positions agree with TRBD1. V lost 5 bases and J lost 4; bases outside the gene matches: 9. Germline CDR1 reads SGHDT; CDR2 reads YYEEEE. CDR3 length: 15 residues. CDR3 in amino acids: CASRETGGDSYGYTF. CDR3 in DNA: TGTGCCAGCAGGGAAACAGGGGGCGACAGCTATGGCTACACCTTC.